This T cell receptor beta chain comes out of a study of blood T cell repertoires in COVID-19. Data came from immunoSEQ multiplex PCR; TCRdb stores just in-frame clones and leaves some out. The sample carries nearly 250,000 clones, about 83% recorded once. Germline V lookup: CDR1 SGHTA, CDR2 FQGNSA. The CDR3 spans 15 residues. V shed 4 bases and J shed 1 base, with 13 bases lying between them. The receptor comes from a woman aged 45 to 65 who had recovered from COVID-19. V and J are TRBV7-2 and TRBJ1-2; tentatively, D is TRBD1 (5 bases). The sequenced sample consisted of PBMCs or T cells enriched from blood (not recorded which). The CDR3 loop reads CASSSSSGGNYGYTF. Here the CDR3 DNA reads TGTGCCAGCAGCTCGAGTTCGGGGGGTAACTATGGCTACACCTTC.